This T cell receptor beta chain was sequenced in a study of cytomegalovirus exposure and HLA in healthy donors. General study points: Common viral pathogens were later found to be apparently linked to several of the most significant clusters.

CDR3 length: 15 amino acids. Looked up from germline, CDR1 is SGHNT and CDR2 is YYREEE (reference sequence). V was pared by 3 bases and J by 0 bases, with 12 bases between. Turning to this clone: Its antigen remains unidentified.

PCR involved 60 Vbeta and 13 Jbeta primers. Sequencing used immunoSEQ multiplex PCR; TCRdb keeps in-frame clones, though not all of them. The table lists around 150,000 clones. This receptor was obtained from a man aged 40-55 years in good health and CMV-seronegative. This chain joins TRBV5-4 and TRBJ1-2, with D maybe TRBD1 (5 bases). Sequencing was performed on PBMCs. In DNA form, the CDR3 reads TGTGCCAGCAGCTCAGGACAAAGAGCTAACTATGGCTACACCTTC. This gives the protein CASSSGQRANYGYTF.